These T cell receptor beta chains were read from a single sample in a study of T cell responses to AZD1222 COVID-19 vaccine. Here immunoSEQ multiplex PCR was the method, and the copy in TCRdb shows in-frame clones only, minus some. This sample has fewer than 65,000 clones, with 80% to 90% found just once. The sequencing used peripheral blood, collected 28 days after the second AZD1222 dose. Receptors were obtained from an adult who received the AZD1222 COVID-19 vaccine. CDR3s include the opening cysteine and the closing phenylalanine or tryptophan. A D gene is named only where the DNA matches it firmly. Clone size is given for some rows only: seen once, a few or many times, or a class if the clone is expanded.

J | V | D | size | DNA | CDR3
TRBJ2-1 | TRBV5-6 | . | . | TGTGCCAGCAGCCGAACATACAATGAGCAGTTCTTC | CASSRTYNEQFF
TRBJ2-5 | TRBV5-1 | TRBD2 | . | TGCGCCAGCAGCAACGGGCGGGAGTTGTTCCCTCAAGAGACCCAGTACTTC | CASSNGRELFPQETQYF
TRBJ2-1 | TRBV6-6 | TRBD2 | . | TGTGCCAGCAGCGGGACTAGCGGGAGGAGCGATGAGCAGTTCTTC | CASSGTSGRSDEQFF
TRBJ2-1 | TRBV29-1 | TRBD2 | . | TGCAGGCGTATAGCGGGAGAGTCGCCTGAGCAGTTCTTC | CRRIAGESPEQFF
TRBJ1-1 | TRBV5-1 | TRBD1 | . | TGCGCCAGCAGCCAAGTCCCGGGACAGGGGAACACTGAAGCTTTCTTT | CASSQVPGQGNTEAFF
TRBJ2-1 | TRBV6-6 | . | . | TGTGCCAGCAGTTACACCCCGGGTCTTAATGAGCAGTTCTTC | CASSYTPGLNEQFF
TRBJ1-5 | TRBV5-5 | TRBD1 | . | TGTGCCAGCAGCTTGGGACAGGGGGCAATTCAGCCCCAGCATTTT | CASSLGQGAIQPQHF
TRBJ2-3 | TRBV12-5 | . | . | TGTGCTAGTGGTTTGTCAGGATGGGGGGAAGGAGCAGATACGCAGTATTTT | CASGLSGWGEGADTQYF
TRBJ2-1 | TRBV4-2 | TRBD2 | . | TGTGCCAGCAGCCAAGAGCGGGAGATTTCCTACAATGAGCAGTTCTTC | CASSQEREISYNEQFF
TRBJ2-7 | TRBV2 | TRBD1 | . | TGTGCCAGCAGCTTAGGGACAGGCAAGCAGTACTTC | CASSLGTGKQYF
TRBJ2-7 | TRBV6-5 | . | . | TGTGCCAGCAGTTACTCGCGACAGCTTCCCTACGAGCAGTACTTC | CASSYSRQLPYEQYF
TRBJ2-1 | TRBV7-9 | TRBD2 | . | TGTGCCAGCAGCCCGCCGGGACTAGCGAACAATGAGCAGTTCTTC | CASSPPGLANNEQFF
TRBJ1-1 | TRBV6-5 | . | . | TGTGCCAGCAGTTACTCGAACAGCCCCACAGCTTTCTTT | CASSYSNSPTAFF
TRBJ2-7 | TRBV13 | TRBD2 | . | TGTGCCAGCACTACGGGGGGAAGGGACGAGCAGTACTTC | CASTTGGRDEQYF
TRBJ2-5 | TRBV11-3 | TRBD1 | . | TGTGCCAGCAGCTCCTTCCCCGGACAGGGGAGATACTTC | CASSSFPGQGRYF
TRBJ1-6 | TRBV5-1 | . | . | TGCGCCAGCAGCTGGGGTATAGCCAGGGAAAATTCACCCCTCCACTTT | CASSWGIARENSPLHF
TRBJ2-7 | TRBV3-1/TRBV3-2 | . | . | TGTGCCAGCAGCCAAGATACGGGCGGGCTGAGCTCCTACGAGCAGTACTTC | CASSQDTGGLSSYEQYF
TRBJ2-7 | TRBV28 | TRBD1 | . | TGTGCCAGCAGTTGGACAGGGGTTGGGTACGAGCAGTACTTC | CASSWTGVGYEQYF
TRBJ2-2 | TRBV3-1/TRBV3-2 | . | . | TGTGCCAGCAGCCAAGTGGTCACCGGGGAGCTGTTTTTT | CASSQVVTGELFF
TRBJ1-2 | TRBV5-6 | . | few | TGTGCCAGCAGCCGACAGCCGAATTACTATGGCTACACCTTC | CASSRQPNYYGYTF
TRBJ2-1 | TRBV11-3 | . | . | TGTGCCAGCAGCTTAGGGGCGAACAATGAGCAGTTCTTC | CASSLGANNEQFF
TRBJ2-1 | TRBV3-1/TRBV3-2 | TRBD2 | . | TGTGCCAGCAGCCTTCTACCTTGGACTAGCGGAGCAAATGAGCAGTTCTTC | CASSLLPWTSGANEQFF
TRBJ1-1 | TRBV2 | . | . | TGTGCCAGCAAAATGACAGCCATGAACACTGAAGCTTTCTTT | CASKMTAMNTEAFF
TRBJ2-2 | TRBV3-1/TRBV3-2 | . | . | TGTGCCAGCAGCCGCCCGGCGAACACCGGGGAGCTGTTTTTT | CASSRPANTGELFF
TRBJ2-3 | TRBV11-3 | TRBD2 | . | TGTGCCAGCAGCACTCGGGACTACACAGATACGCAGTATTTT | CASSTRDYTDTQYF
TRBJ1-1 | TRBV3-1/TRBV3-2 | . | . | TGTGCCAGCAGGCATTCTTTGACAGGAAACACTGAAGCTTTCTTT | CASRHSLTGNTEAFF